Given below is one T cell receptor beta chain in context. Investigators profiled TCR beta VDJ and CDR3 from genomic DNA template. TCRdb re-called the reads through MiXCR, storing one row per CDR3 protein. Of approximately 130,000 distinct CDR3 sequences in the sample, 50% to 70% were seen once. This sample is drawn from a study of CD8+CD57+ T cells in acquired aplastic anemia. The CDR3 has 12 residues. The ends were cut back, 3 bases at V and 3 bases at J, with 6 bases in the middle. In germline, CDR1 is SGHDN, CDR2 FVKESK. Patients sequenced had flow cytometry evidence of CD8+CD57+ cell expansion. This clonotype originated in a human donor with aplastic anemia. Sequenced: sorted CD4+, CD8+, or CD8+CD57+ T cells (not recorded which) from PBMCs. This sequence joins TRBV14 and TRBJ2-7; D unclear. CDR3 nucleotides: TGTGCCAGCAGCCATGGTTACTACGAGCAGTACTTC. It codes for CASSHGYYEQYF.